This passage covers 4 T cell receptor beta chains from one sample sequenced in a study of cytomegalovirus exposure and HLA in healthy donors (dated by TCRdb to the late 2010s). Library construction relied on the immunoSEQ multiplex PCR assay. For the multiplex PCR, a mixture combining 60 forward primers for TCR Vbeta segments and 13 reverse primers for TCR Jbeta segments was used. The table was pulled from immuneACCESS by TCRdb, which kept in-frame rearrangements only. Such tables lose some clones; where checked, under half of the loss comes from unresolved V genes, and the rest has no known cause. The sample table shows 85,000 to 120,000 clones, and over 55% are seen once. Clones ranked in the top ten supply roughly 2.8% of the sample. The specimen was PBMCs. These receptors all stem from a female donor in good health and CMV-seronegative.

The genes are TRBV29-1 and TRBJ1-1; D possibly corresponds to TRBD1 (5 bases). The ends were cut back, 6 bases at V and 8 bases at J, with 22 bases in the middle. Per the germline V gene, CDR1 is SQVTM and CDR2 is ANQGSEA. The CDR3 has 14 amino acids. The CDR3 DNA reads as TGCAGCGTAGCTCTGGTCGTTACTTCAGGGGAAGCTTTCTTT. Translated: CSVALVVTSGEAFF.

CDR3 nucleotides: TGTGCCAGCAGTTTAGGTCTAGCATCCTACGAGCAGTACTTC. The encoded protein is CASSLGLASYEQYF. This chain connects TRBV28 to TRBJ2-7; a possible D gene is TRBD2 (5 bases). Trimming shortened V by 2 bases and J by 1 base, and 9 bases separated the two germline ends. The germline gives CDR1 MDHEN, CDR2 SYDVKM. The CDR3 spans 14 residues.

The V and J genes are TRBV2 and TRBJ2-3; 10 bases line up with TRBD2. V lost 3 bases and J lost 4; bases outside the gene matches: 4. Germline V gene data show CDR1 as SNHLY and CDR2 as FYNNEI. The CDR3 consists of 15 residues. The CDR3 DNA is TGTGCCAGCAGTGACCCTAGCGGGAGTGCAGATACGCAGTATTTT. Translating gives CASSDPSGSADTQYF.

The genes are TRBV28 and TRBJ1-1; D not resolved. The CDR3 runs 15 residues. The germline V gene has CDR1 MDHEN and CDR2 SYDVKM. The V end was cut by 6 bases, the J end by 2 bases, with 16 bases between. The CDR3 DNA sequence: TGTGCCAGCAGCTACGGAGGTGTGGGTAACACTGAAGCTTTCTTT. It yields the protein CASSYGGVGNTEAFF.